This T cell receptor (beta chain) was observed in a study of cytomegalovirus exposure and HLA in healthy donors. Study at large: Some 85 million unique TCRs, all from HLA-typed donors, were included in an early release of the data. Study outcomes and limitations: In a later analysis, most CMV-associated TCR beta chains appeared HLA-restricted.

Trimming cost V 8 bases and J 6 bases, with 17 bases left between them. The CDR3 is made up of 14 amino acids. CDR1 and CDR2 (germline): MNHNS, SASEGT. This clone was seen only once. Its antigen remains unidentified. Primers for the PCR totalled 60 Vbeta and 13 Jbeta. Sequenced by immunoSEQ multiplex PCR; TCRdb stores in-frame clones only, minus some. Found here are 95,000 to 100,000 clones, approximately 85% of them singletons; the top ten hold less than 5%. This receptor was identified in a man aged 25-45 years in good health and CMV-seronegative. The specimen was PBMCs. J is TRBJ1-5 and V is TRBV6-1, with D possibly TRBD1 on 5 matching bases. The CDR3 reads CASGPRQSAQPQHF. Written as DNA, the CDR3 is TGTGCCAGCGGGCCCAGACAGTCCGCTCAGCCCCAGCATTTT.